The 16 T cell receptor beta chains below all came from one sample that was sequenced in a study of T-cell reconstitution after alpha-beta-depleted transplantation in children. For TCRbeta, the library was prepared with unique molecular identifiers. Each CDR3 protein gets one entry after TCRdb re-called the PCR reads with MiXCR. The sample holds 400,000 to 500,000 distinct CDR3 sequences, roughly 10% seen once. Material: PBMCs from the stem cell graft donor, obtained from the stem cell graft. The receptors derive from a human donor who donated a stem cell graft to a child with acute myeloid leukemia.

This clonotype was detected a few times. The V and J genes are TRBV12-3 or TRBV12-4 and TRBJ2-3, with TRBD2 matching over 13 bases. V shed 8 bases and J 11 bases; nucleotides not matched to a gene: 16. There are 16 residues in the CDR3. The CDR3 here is CASSYGTSGTGGLQYF. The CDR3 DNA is TGTGCCAGCTCTTATGGGACTAGCGGGACCGGCGGCCTGCAGTATTTT.

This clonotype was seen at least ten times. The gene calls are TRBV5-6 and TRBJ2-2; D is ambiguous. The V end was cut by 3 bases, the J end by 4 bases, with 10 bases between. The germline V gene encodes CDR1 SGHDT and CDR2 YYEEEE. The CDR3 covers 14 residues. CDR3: CASSYRVSTGELFF. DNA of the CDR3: TGTGCCAGCAGCTACCGGGTTTCCACCGGGGAGCTGTTTTTT.

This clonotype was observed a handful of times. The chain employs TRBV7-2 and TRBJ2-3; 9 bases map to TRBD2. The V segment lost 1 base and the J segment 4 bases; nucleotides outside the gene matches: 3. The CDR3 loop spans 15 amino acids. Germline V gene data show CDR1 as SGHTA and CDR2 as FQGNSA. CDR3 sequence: CASSLVLAGADTQYF. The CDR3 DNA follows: TGTGCCAGCAGCTTAGTATTAGCGGGAGCAGATACGCAGTATTTT.

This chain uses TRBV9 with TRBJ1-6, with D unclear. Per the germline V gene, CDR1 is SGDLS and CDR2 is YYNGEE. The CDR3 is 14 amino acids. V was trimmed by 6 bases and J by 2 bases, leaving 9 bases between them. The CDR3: CASTPGPYNSPLHF. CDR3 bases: TGTGCCAGCACCCCTGGACCCTATAATTCACCCCTCCACTTT.

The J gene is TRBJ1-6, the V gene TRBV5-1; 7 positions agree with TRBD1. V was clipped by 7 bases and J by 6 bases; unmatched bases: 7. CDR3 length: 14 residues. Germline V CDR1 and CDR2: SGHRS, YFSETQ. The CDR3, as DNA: TGCGCCAGCGCCCCCGGGACAGTTAATTCACCCCTCCACTTT. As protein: CASAPGTVNSPLHF.

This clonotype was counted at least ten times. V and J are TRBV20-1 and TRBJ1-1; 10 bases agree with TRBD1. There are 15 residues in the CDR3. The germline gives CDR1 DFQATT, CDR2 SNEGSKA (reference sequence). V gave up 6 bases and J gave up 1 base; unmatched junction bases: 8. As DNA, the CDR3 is TGCAGTGCCCCGGACAGGGGGGGCGGGAACACTGAAGCTTTCTTT. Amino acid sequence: CSAPDRGGGNTEAFF.

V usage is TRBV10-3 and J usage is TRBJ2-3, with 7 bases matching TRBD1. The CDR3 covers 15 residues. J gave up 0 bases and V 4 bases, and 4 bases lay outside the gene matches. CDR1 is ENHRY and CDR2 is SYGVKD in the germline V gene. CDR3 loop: CAISGGQQSTDTQYF. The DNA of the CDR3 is TGTGCCATCAGTGGGGGACAGCAGAGCACAGATACGCAGTATTTT.

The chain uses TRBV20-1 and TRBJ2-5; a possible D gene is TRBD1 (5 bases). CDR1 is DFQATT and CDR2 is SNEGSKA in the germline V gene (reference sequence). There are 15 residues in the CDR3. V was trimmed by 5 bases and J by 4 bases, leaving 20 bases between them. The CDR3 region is CSADGFLLGRETQYF. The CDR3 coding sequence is TGCAGTGCTGACGGGTTTCTCCTGGGGCGAGAGACCCAGTACTTC.

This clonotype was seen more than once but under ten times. CDR3 residues: CASSWDGYTGELFF. Written as DNA, the CDR3 is TGTGCCAGCAGTTGGGACGGGTACACCGGGGAGCTGTTTTTT. The chain has TRBV2 and TRBJ2-2; D may correspond to TRBD1 or TRBD2 (5 bases each). Trimming removed 5 bases at V and 3 bases at J, with 10 bases between. Germline-derived CDR1 and CDR2 are SNHLY and FYNNEI. CDR3 length: 14 residues.

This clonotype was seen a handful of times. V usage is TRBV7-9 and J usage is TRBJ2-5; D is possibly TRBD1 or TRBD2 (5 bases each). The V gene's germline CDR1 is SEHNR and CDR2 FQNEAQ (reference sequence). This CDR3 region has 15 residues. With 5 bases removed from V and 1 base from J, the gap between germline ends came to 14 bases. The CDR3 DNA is TGTGCCAGCAGCGCCCTTCCAGGGACCCAAGAGACCCAGTACTTC. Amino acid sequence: CASSALPGTQETQYF.

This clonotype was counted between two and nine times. The CDR3 loop reads CAISATTSSYEQYF. CDR3 nucleotide sequence: TGTGCCATCAGTGCCACGACGAGCTCCTACGAGCAGTACTTC. V usage is TRBV10-3 and J usage is TRBJ2-7; D remains ambiguous. The CDR3 loop spans 14 amino acids. Per germline, CDR1 ENHRY and CDR2 SYGVKD. Between the trimmed V and J ends, which lost 4 bases and 0 bases, there was a span of 10 bases.

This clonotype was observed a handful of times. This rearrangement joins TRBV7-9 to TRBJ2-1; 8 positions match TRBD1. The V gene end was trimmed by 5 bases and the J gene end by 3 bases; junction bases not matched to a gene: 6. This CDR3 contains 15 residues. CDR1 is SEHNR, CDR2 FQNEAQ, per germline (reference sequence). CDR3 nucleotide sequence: TGTGCCAGCAGCCCCCCGGACAGGGTCTACAATGAGCAGTTCTTC. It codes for CASSPPDRVYNEQFF.

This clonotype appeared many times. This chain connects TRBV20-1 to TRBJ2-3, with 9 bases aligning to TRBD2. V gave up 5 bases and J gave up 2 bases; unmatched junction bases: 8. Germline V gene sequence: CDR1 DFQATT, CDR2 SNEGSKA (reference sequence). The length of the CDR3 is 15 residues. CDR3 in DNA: TGCAGTGCTTTGCGCGTAGCGGGGGTCACAGATACGCAGTATTTT. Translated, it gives CSALRVAGVTDTQYF.

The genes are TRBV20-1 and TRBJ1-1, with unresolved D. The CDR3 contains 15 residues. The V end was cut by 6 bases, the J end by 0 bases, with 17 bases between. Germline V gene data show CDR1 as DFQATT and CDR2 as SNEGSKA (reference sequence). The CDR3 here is CSANDRTYMNTEAFF. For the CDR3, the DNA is TGCAGTGCAAACGACCGGACGTACATGAACACTGAAGCTTTCTTT.

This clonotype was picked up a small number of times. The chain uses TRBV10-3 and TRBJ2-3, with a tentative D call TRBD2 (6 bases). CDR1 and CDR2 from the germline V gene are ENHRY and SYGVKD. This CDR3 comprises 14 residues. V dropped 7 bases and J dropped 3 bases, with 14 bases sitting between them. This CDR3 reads CAINRGLQTDTQYF. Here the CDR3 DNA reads TGTGCCATCAACCGAGGACTACAAACAGATACGCAGTATTTT.

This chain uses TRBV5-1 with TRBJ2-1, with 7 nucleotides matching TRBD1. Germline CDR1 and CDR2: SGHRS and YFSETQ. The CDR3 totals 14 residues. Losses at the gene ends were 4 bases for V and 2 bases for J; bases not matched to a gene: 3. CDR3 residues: CASSRDSPYNEQFF. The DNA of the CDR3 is TGCGCCAGCAGCCGGGACAGTCCCTACAATGAGCAGTTCTTC.